Following are 26 T cell receptor beta chains from one sample sequenced in a study of blood T cell repertoires in COVID-19. The method was immunoSEQ multiplex PCR; TCRdb's version includes in-frame clones alone and lacks a portion of them. The data contain 400,000 to 450,000 clones, around 91% of them singletons. The sequencing input was peripheral blood. The receptor set was obtained from a middle-aged woman with COVID-19, enrolled during active disease.

V and J are TRBV28 and TRBJ1-1; 9 nucleotides match TRBD1. Looked up from germline, CDR1 is MDHEN and CDR2 is SYDVKM. This CDR3 region has 15 residues. Unmatched junction bases numbered 8, after V lost 4 bases and J lost 5 bases. For the CDR3, the DNA is TGTGCCAGCAGTTCCCCGACAGGGGGGAAGACTGAAGCTTTCTTT. This codes for CASSSPTGGKTEAFF.

This chain links TRBV19 with TRBJ1-3, with 9 bases fitting TRBD1. J lost 1 base, V lost 7 bases, and 8 bases had no gene match. The CDR3 has 16 amino acids. Germline V gene lookup returns CDR1 LNHDA and CDR2 SQIVND (reference sequence). This CDR3 is CASTLEGTGSGNTIYF. The CDR3 DNA sequence: TGTGCCAGTACCCTCGAAGGGACAGGGTCTGGAAACACCATATATTTT.

Only one count was recorded for this clone. The genes are TRBV27 and TRBJ2-5; no definite D call. Deletions cut 5 bases from V and 0 bases from J, with 7 bases between. The CDR3 runs 13 residues. Germline CDR1 reads MNHEY; CDR2 reads SMNVEV (reference sequence). As DNA, the CDR3 is TGTGCCAGCAGTCACAGCTACCAAGAGACCCAGTACTTC. This codes for CASSHSYQETQYF.

The chain uses TRBV28 and TRBJ2-1; the match to TRBD2 covers 7 bases. The CDR3 runs 17 residues. J gave up 1 base and V 3 bases, and 9 bases lay outside the gene matches. Germline loops: CDR1 MDHEN, CDR2 SYDVKM. CDR3 DNA: TGTGCCAGCAGTTTCCCCTCGCGGGAGAAATCCTACAATGAGCAGTTCTTC. Translating gives CASSFPSREKSYNEQFF.

CDR3: CAWTSGRGLNQPQHF. The CDR3 bases are TGTGCCTGGACGTCCGGCAGGGGGTTAAATCAGCCCCAGCATTTT. The V call is TRBV30, the J call TRBJ1-5; 7 positions agree with TRBD1. This CDR3 is 15 amino acids long. Germline trimming cut 4 bases from V and 4 bases from J; bases unmatched to any gene: 10. Germline V gives CDR1 GTSNPN, CDR2 SVGIG (reference sequence).

J is TRBJ1-5 and V is TRBV19; D uncertain. The CDR3 totals 16 residues. Trimming shortened V by 4 bases and J by 0 bases, and 13 bases separated the two germline ends. Germline V lookup: CDR1 LNHDA, CDR2 SQIVND (reference sequence). As DNA, the CDR3 is TGTGCCAGTAGTACCTTTGGCGGGTATAGCAATCAGCCCCAGCATTTT. Protein sequence: CASSTFGGYSNQPQHF.

The CDR3 DNA follows: TGTGCCAGCAGTTTGAACCGCCCGGGCAATCAGCCCCAGCATTTT. It is translated as CASSLNRPGNQPQHF. The rearrangement joins TRBV6-5 to TRBJ1-5, with unresolved D. The germline V gene encodes CDR1 MNHEY and CDR2 SVGAGI. The CDR3 is 15 amino acids. Trimming left V 4 bases short and J 2 bases short, with 12 bases between.

This clone was counted between two and nine times. V and J are TRBV28 and TRBJ1-2; D gene ambiguous. There are 13 residues in the CDR3. Trimming pared 3 bases from V and 1 base from J, leaving 6 bases between. Germline CDR1 and CDR2: MDHEN and SYDVKM. CDR3: CASSFYSNYGYTF. For the CDR3, the DNA is TGTGCCAGCAGTTTTTACAGTAACTATGGCTACACCTTC.

The chain links TRBV3-1 (or the pseudogene TRBV3-2) to TRBJ2-5; 10 nucleotides line up with TRBD2. Unmatched junction bases numbered 9, after V lost 0 bases and J lost 5 bases. CDR1 is LGHDT and CDR2 is YNNKEL in the germline V gene (reference sequence). The CDR3 has 17 amino acids. The CDR3 region is CASSQDQSGGAGETQYF. The CDR3, as DNA: TGTGCCAGCAGCCAAGATCAAAGCGGGGGGGCCGGTGAGACCCAGTACTTC.

The rearrangement links TRBV18 to TRBJ1-6; D ambiguous. Germline assignment: CDR1 KGHSH and CDR2 LQKENI. V gave up 6 bases and J gave up 4 bases, with 4 bases separating them. The CDR3 has 12 amino acids. CDR3 sequence reads: CASSPYNSPLHF. CDR3 sequence (DNA): TGTGCCAGCTCTCCTTATAATTCACCCCTCCACTTT.

The sample holds one count of this clone. The chain couples TRBV6-1 to TRBJ2-7; tentatively, D is TRBD2 (5 bases). CDR1 and CDR2 (germline): MNHNS, SASEGT. CDR3 size: 11 residues. Trimming removed 6 bases at V and 8 bases at J, with 11 bases between. In DNA form, the CDR3 reads TGTGCCAGCAGGGAGGCCGAAAAGCAGTACTTC. Translating it yields CASREAEKQYF.

CDR3 loop: CASSQVGVFFEQYF. The CDR3 DNA follows: TGTGCCAGCAGCCAAGTAGGAGTTTTCTTCGAGCAGTACTTC. The chain uses TRBV4-2 and TRBJ2-7; D unresolved. Trimming stripped 1 base from V and 6 bases from J, with 13 bases between. CDR3 length equals 14 residues. Germline CDR1 and CDR2: LGHNA and YNFKEQ.

The chain carries TRBV7-2 and TRBJ1-3; D gene unclear. V lost 1 base and J 4 bases, leaving 8 bases between the germline ends. The CDR3 runs 14 residues. The germline V gene has CDR1 SGHTA and CDR2 FQGNSA. CDR3 DNA: TGTGCCAGCAGCTTAGATCAGTACGGAAACACCATATATTTT. This translates into CASSLDQYGNTIYF.

The chain links TRBV5-1 to TRBJ1-4; D is unclear. Germline lookup yields CDR1 SGHRS and CDR2 YFSETQ. Trimming stripped 0 bases from V and 5 bases from J, with 8 bases between. This CDR3 has 14 amino acids. For the CDR3, the DNA is TGCGCCAGCAGCTTGGACACAGCAAATGAAAAACTGTTTTTT. Translating gives CASSLDTANEKLFF.

The chain joins TRBV27 to TRBJ1-2; D uncertain. V lost 5 bases and J lost 8, with 15 bases in between. Germline loops: CDR1 MNHEY, CDR2 SMNVEV (reference sequence). The CDR3 totals 13 residues. CDR3 sequence: CASSLSVGGGYTF. In nucleotides, the CDR3 is TGTGCCAGCAGTCTTTCCGTAGGAGGAGGCTACACCTTC.

In its sample, this clone was seen once. CDR3 sequence: CASRASGRASETQYF. CDR3 bases: TGTGCCAGTCGCGCCAGCGGGAGGGCCTCAGAGACCCAGTACTTC. This rearrangement joins TRBV19 to TRBJ2-5, with 10 bases aligning to TRBD2. The CDR3 sequence is 15 residues long. The V segment lost 8 bases and the J segment 4 bases; nucleotides outside the gene matches: 10. Per germline, CDR1 LNHDA and CDR2 SQIVND (reference sequence). The full variable domain, completed using reference TRBV19 and TRBJ2-5, is DGGITQSPKYLFRKEGQNVTLSCEQNLNHDAMYWYRQDPGQGLRLIYYSQIVNDFQKGDIAEGYSVSREKKESFPLTVTSAQKNPTAFYLCASRASGRASETQYFGPGTRLLVL.

The genes are TRBV7-8 and TRBJ2-1; a possible D gene is TRBD2 (5 bases). V lost 0 bases and J lost 0, with 12 bases in between. This CDR3 spans 17 amino acids. Germline V gives CDR1 SGHVS, CDR2 FQNEAQ. CDR3 nucleotides: TGTGCCAGCAGCTTAGCCCACCGCGGGTCCTCCTACAATGAGCAGTTCTTC. Protein: CASSLAHRGSSYNEQFF.

The V call is TRBV24-1, the J call TRBJ1-4; D may be TRBD1 (6 bases). Germline CDR1 is KGHDR and CDR2 is SFDVKD. CDR3 length: 19 residues. With 3 bases removed from V and 0 bases from J, the gap between germline ends came to 19 bases. CDR3 DNA: TGTGCCACCAGTGATCTTCCCCCCGGGGGGCCTTCAACTAATGAAAAACTGTTTTTT. Its translation: CATSDLPPGGPSTNEKLFF.

This clone was counted a few times. CDR3 coding DNA: TGTGCCAGTAGTCTCCGGACACCCGAAGGATCACCCCTCCACTTT. It specifies CASSLRTPEGSPLHF. The chain is built from TRBV19 and TRBJ1-6; D might be TRBD1 (5 bases). Trimming took 5 bases from V and 10 from J, leaving 18 bases between them. CDR3 length: 15 amino acids. Germline V CDR1 and CDR2: LNHDA, SQIVND (reference sequence).

The CDR3 sequence is CASNHPWANRRGNYGYTF. The CDR3 DNA reads TGTGCCAGTAACCACCCGTGGGCCAACAGGAGGGGTAACTATGGCTACACCTTC. This chain joins TRBV19 and TRBJ1-2; D might be TRBD1 (5 bases). Trimming removed 7 bases at V and 1 base at J, with 25 bases between. This CDR3 spans 18 amino acids. Germline CDR1 reads LNHDA; CDR2 reads SQIVND (reference sequence).

This chain connects TRBV4-3 to TRBJ2-3; 10 positions agree with TRBD2. The germline V gene encodes CDR1 LGHNA and CDR2 YSLEER. V shed 6 bases and J 4 bases; nucleotides not matched to a gene: 13. The CDR3 is made up of 17 amino acids. The CDR3 loop reads CASSLKKTSGESDTQYF. The CDR3 nucleotides are TGCGCCAGCAGTTTAAAAAAAACTAGCGGGGAATCAGATACGCAGTATTTT.

The chain links TRBV6-4 to TRBJ2-3, with D possibly being TRBD1 (5 bases). CDR3 length equals 15 residues. In germline, CDR1 is MRHNA, CDR2 SNTAGT. V shed 0 bases and J shed 4 bases, with 11 bases lying between them. CDR3 protein: CASSDSKWGADTQYF. CDR3 bases: TGTGCCAGCAGTGACTCAAAGTGGGGCGCAGATACGCAGTATTTT.

Only one count was recorded for this clone. This chain joins TRBV6-5 and TRBJ1-6; D gene ambiguous. This CDR3 has 16 amino acids. Deletions cut 4 bases from V and 5 bases from J, with 15 bases between. CDR1 is MNHEY and CDR2 is SVGAGI in the germline V gene. In DNA, the CDR3 is TGTGCCAGCAGTTCCAACCGCGACACCCATAATTCACCCCTCCACTTT. Its protein is CASSSNRDTHNSPLHF.

V and J are TRBV5-5 and TRBJ1-5, with D possibly matching TRBD1 (6 bases). This CDR3 spans 14 amino acids. Trimming took 4 bases from V and 1 from J, leaving 9 bases between them. The germline V gene has CDR1 SGHKS and CDR2 YYEKEE (reference sequence). The CDR3 nucleotides read TGTGCCAGCAGCCTCGACAGGAGCAATCAGCCCCAGCATTTT. This translates into CASSLDRSNQPQHF.

This chain joins TRBV7-8 and TRBJ2-4; a weak D match, TRBD2 (5 bases). This CDR3 is 16 amino acids long. The germline gives CDR1 SGHVS, CDR2 FQNEAQ. The germline V and J ends were trimmed by 1 base and 0 bases, with 10 bases remaining between them. The CDR3 region is CASSLGLEGAKNIQYF. The CDR3 nucleotides are TGTGCCAGCAGCTTAGGGCTAGAGGGAGCCAAAAACATTCAGTACTTC.

The chain carries TRBV4-3 and TRBJ2-3; TRBD2 matches 7 bases. The CDR3 loop spans 17 amino acids. The V gene end was trimmed by 1 base and the J gene end by 3 bases; junction bases not matched to a gene: 10. Germline CDR1 LGHNA, CDR2 YSLEER. CDR3 nucleotide sequence: TGCGCCAGCAGCCAAGGACGGGGGAGGGTGGAGACAGATACGCAGTATTTT. This codes for CASSQGRGRVETDTQYF.